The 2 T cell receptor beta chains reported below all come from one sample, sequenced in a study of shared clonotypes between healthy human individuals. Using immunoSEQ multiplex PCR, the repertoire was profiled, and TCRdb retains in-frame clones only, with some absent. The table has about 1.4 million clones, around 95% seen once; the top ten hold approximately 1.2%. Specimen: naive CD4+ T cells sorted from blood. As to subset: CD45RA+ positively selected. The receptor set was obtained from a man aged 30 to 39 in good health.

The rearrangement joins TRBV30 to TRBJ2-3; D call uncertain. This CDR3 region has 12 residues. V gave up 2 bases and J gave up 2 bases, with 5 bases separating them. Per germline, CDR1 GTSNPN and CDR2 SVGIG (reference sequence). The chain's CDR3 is CAWSHLTDTQYF. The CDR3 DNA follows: TGTGCCTGGAGTCATCTCACAGATACGCAGTATTTT.

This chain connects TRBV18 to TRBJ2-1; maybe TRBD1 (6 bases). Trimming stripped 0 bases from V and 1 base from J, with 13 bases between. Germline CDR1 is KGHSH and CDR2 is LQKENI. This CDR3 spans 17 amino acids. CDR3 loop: CASSPPLGAKSYNEQFF. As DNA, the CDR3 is TGTGCCAGCTCACCACCTTTGGGGGCCAAATCCTACAATGAGCAGTTCTTC.